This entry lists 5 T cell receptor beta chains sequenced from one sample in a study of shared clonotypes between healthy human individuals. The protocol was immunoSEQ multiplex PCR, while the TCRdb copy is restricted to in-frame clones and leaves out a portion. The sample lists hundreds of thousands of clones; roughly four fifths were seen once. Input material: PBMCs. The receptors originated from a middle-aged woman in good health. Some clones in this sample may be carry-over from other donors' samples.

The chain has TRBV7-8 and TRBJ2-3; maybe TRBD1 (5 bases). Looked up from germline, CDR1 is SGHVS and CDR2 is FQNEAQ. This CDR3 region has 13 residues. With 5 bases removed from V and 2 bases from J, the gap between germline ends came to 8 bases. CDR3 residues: CASSRRVTDTQYF. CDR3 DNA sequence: TGTGCCAGCAGCCGCAGGGTCACAGATACGCAGTATTTT.

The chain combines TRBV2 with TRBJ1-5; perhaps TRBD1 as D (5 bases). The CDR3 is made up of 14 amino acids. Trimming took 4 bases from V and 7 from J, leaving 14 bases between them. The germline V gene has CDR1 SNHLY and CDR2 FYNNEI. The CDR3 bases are TGTGCCAGCAGTGTTGGGGGGGGGTGGCAGCCCCAGCATTTT. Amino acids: CASSVGGGWQPQHF.

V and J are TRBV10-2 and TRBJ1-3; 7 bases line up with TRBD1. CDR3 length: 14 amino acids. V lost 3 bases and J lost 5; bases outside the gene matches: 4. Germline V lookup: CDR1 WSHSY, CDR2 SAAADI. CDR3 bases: TGCGCCAGCAGTGACAGGGGGGGTAGAAACACCATATATTTT. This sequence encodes CASSDRGGRNTIYF.

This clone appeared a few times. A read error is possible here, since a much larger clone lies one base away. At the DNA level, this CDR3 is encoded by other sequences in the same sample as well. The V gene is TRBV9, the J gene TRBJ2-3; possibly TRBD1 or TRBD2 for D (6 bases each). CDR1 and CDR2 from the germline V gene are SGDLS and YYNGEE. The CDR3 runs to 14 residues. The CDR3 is CASSVGGSTDTQYF. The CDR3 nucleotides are TGTGCCAGCAGCGTCGGGGGCAGCACAGACACGCAGTATTTT. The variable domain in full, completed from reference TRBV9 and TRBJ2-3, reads DSGVTQTPKHLITATGQRVTLRCSPRSGDLSVYWYQQSLDQGLQFLIQYYNGEERAKGNILERFSAQQFPDLHSELNLSSLELGDSALYFCASSVGGSTDTQYFGPGTRLTVL.

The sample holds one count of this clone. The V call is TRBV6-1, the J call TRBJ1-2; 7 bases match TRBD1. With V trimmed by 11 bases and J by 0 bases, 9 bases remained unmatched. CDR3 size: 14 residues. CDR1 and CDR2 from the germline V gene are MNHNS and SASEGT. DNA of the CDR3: TGTGCCTCAAACCGGGACAGAGCTAACTATGGCTACACCTTC. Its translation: CASNRDRANYGYTF.